This paragraph reports one TCR beta chain. Its antigen is unknown. The data originate from a study of radiation and T cells in renal cell carcinoma. Turning to the study itself: Nephrectomy followed 15 Gy stereotactic body radiation by 4 weeks.

Study outcomes and limitations: In blood, top tumor clones expanded by 2 weeks, shrinking by 4.

This CDR3 is built from 15 residues. Germline V gives CDR1 SGHDN, CDR2 FVKESK. Trimming took off 1 base at V and 0 bases at J, with 9 bases between the two ends. This table comes from immunoSEQ multiplex PCR, and its TCRdb copy is limited to in-frame clones, with some not included. Among about 160,000 clones, about nine tenths were seen once, and the ten largest hold around 4.4%. The time point here: baseline pretreatment blood. The sample's treatment: 15 Gy SBRT to primary tumor, nephrectomy 4 weeks later. Radiation-treated patients gave blood at baseline, week 2 and week 4. This renal cell carcinoma was of the clear cell type.

The clonotype comes from an older woman with renal cell carcinoma. The chain has TRBV14 and TRBJ1-1; maybe TRBD1 (6 bases). The sample here was blood, taken from a patient whose treatment included radiotherapy and nephrectomy. CDR3 bases: TGTGCCAGCAGCCAAGTGGGACACCTGAACACTGAAGCTTTCTTT. Translating gives CASSQVGHLNTEAFF.